What follows are 24 T cell receptor beta chains derived from one specimen sequenced in a study of Graves' ophthalmopathy and Graves' hyperthyroidism. Using RNA transcripts, the TCR beta CDR3 regions were amplified. HTBI-primed RT-PCR formed the first round, and a multiplex PCR formed the second. One entry per CDR3 protein, called by TCRdb with MiXCR from the multiplex PCR reads. Of under 250,000 distinct CDR3 sequences listed, roughly 21% are singletons. Sequences were obtained from peripheral blood. The receptors derive from a woman aged 50 to 60 with Graves' ophthalmopathy.

V and J are TRBV6-1 and TRBJ1-1, with TRBD1 matching over 8 bases. CDR1 is MNHNS and CDR2 is SASEGT in the germline V gene. The ends lost 7 bases at V and 10 bases at J; junction bases unmatched: 11. The CDR3 is made up of 13 amino acids. The CDR3: CASTRTGGLGAFF. DNA of the CDR3: TGTGCCAGCACGAGAACAGGGGGTCTCGGAGCTTTCTTT.

This clonotype was seen ten or more times. The chain uses TRBV5-6 and TRBJ1-2; maybe TRBD1 (5 bases). CDR1 is SGHDT, CDR2 YYEEEE, per germline. The CDR3 is made up of 16 amino acids. The germline V and J ends were trimmed by 4 bases and 0 bases, with 16 bases remaining between them. The CDR3 DNA sequence: TGTGCCAGCAGCGCGGGACGGGGAGCACCTAACTATGGCTACACCTTC. Translating it yields CASSAGRGAPNYGYTF.

This clonotype has at least ten counts. The V gene is TRBV29-1, the J gene TRBJ2-5; 9 nucleotides align to TRBD1. This CDR3 comprises 11 residues. Germline V gene data show CDR1 as SQVTM and CDR2 as ANQGSEA. With V trimmed by 7 bases and J by 5 bases, 2 bases remained unmatched. The CDR3 DNA is TGCAGCGGGGACAGGGACGAGACCCAGTACTTC. Its protein is CSGDRDETQYF.

This clonotype was recorded at least ten times. This chain uses TRBV19 with TRBJ2-7; D ambiguous. The germline V gene has CDR1 LNHDA and CDR2 SQIVND (reference sequence). The V and J ends lost 4 bases and 3 bases respectively, with 16 bases between them. The CDR3 is made up of 15 amino acids. The CDR3 here is CASSTESQPVYEQYF. The CDR3 region has the DNA TGTGCCAGTAGTACGGAGTCTCAACCGGTCTACGAGCAGTACTTC.

This clonotype was seen repeatedly, ten times or more. V is TRBV7-2 and J is TRBJ2-7; 7 nucleotides align to TRBD1. The germline V gene encodes CDR1 SGHTA and CDR2 FQGNSA. J lost 1 base, V lost 3 bases, and 6 bases had no gene match. The CDR3 sequence is 15 residues long. CDR3 sequence: CASSFSGTASYEQYF. CDR3 DNA: TGTGCCAGCAGCTTTTCAGGGACAGCGTCCTACGAGCAGTACTTC.

This clonotype was seen at least ten times. The rearrangement joins TRBV2 to TRBJ2-5; D unresolved. Trimming removed 6 bases from V and 2 bases from J, with 16 bases in between. From germline, CDR1 is SNHLY and CDR2 FYNNEI. There are 15 residues in the CDR3. CDR3 residues: CASSWAQIQQETQYF. The CDR3 region has the DNA TGTGCCAGCAGCTGGGCTCAAATCCAACAAGAGACCCAGTACTTC. Together with reference TRBV2 and TRBJ2-5, the CDR3 gives the full variable domain: EPEVTQTPSHQVTQMGQEVILRCVPISNHLYFYWYRQILGQKVEFLVSFYNNEISEKSEIFDDQFSVERPDGSNFTLKIRSTKLEDSAMYFCASSWAQIQQETQYFGPGTRLLVL.

This clonotype was seen repeatedly, ten times or more. CDR3 bases: TGTGCCAGCAGCCCTCAGATCGGGAGGCAAGAGACCCAGTACTTC. Protein: CASSPQIGRQETQYF. The chain links TRBV9 to TRBJ2-5; TRBD2 matches 7 bases. The junction had 8 bases not matched to a gene; V was cut back by 4 bases and J by 2 bases. There are 15 residues in the CDR3. Germline-derived CDR1 and CDR2 are SGDLS and YYNGEE.

This clonotype appeared many times. A much larger clone differs from this one at a single base, so this may be a read error. The V and J genes are TRBV27 and TRBJ1-5, with D uncertain. CDR3 size: 14 residues. CDR1 is MNHEY, CDR2 SMNVEV, per germline (reference sequence). CDR3 amino acids: CASSLNGRSQPRHF. In DNA, the CDR3 is TGTGCCAGCAGTTTAAATGGGAGGAGTCAGCCCCGGCATTTT.

This clonotype was recorded many times. The chain recombines TRBV5-1 with TRBJ2-2; D is ambiguous. This CDR3 has 12 residues. Trimming took 5 bases from V and 4 from J, leaving 6 bases between them. Looked up from germline, CDR1 is SGHRS and CDR2 is YFSETQ. CDR3 nucleotide sequence: TGCGCCAGCAGAGAGATCACCGGGGAGCTGTTTTTT. The encoded protein is CASREITGELFF.

In the case of this clonotype: This could be a read error, since a much larger clone is one nucleotide away. This chain uses TRBV2 with TRBJ2-5; D might be TRBD2 (6 bases). The germline V gene encodes CDR1 SNHLY and CDR2 FYNNEI. The CDR3 is 12 residues long. As DNA, the CDR3 is TGTGCCAGCAGTGATACGGGGGAGACCCAGCACTTC. It specifies CASSDTGETQHF.

This clonotype was seen many times. The chain employs TRBV30 and TRBJ1-1; TRBD1 might be the D (5 bases). The CDR3 runs to 12 residues. Germline V gene sequence: CDR1 GTSNPN, CDR2 SVGIG (reference sequence). V was cut by 2 bases and J by 10 bases, with 14 bases left in between. This chain's CDR3 is CAWSPTGAVAFF. CDR3 sequence (DNA): TGTGCCTGGAGTCCAACCGGGGCGGTAGCTTTCTTT.

The table lists this clonotype with many counts. The genes are TRBV27 and TRBJ2-7; tentatively, D is TRBD1 (6 bases). Germline CDR1 MNHEY, CDR2 SMNVEV (reference sequence). The CDR3 spans 14 residues. The germline V and J ends were trimmed by 0 bases and 3 bases, with 9 bases remaining between them. CDR3: CASSLSAGVYEQYF. Here the CDR3 DNA reads TGTGCCAGCAGTTTATCCGCAGGGGTCTACGAGCAGTACTTC.

The gene calls are TRBV7-9 and TRBJ1-1; perhaps TRBD1 as D (5 bases). The CDR3 is 15 amino acids. Per the germline V gene, CDR1 is SEHNR and CDR2 is FQNEAQ (reference sequence). The V and J ends lost 8 bases and 6 bases respectively, with 22 bases between them. CDR3 residues: CASQGRGKSGAEAFF. CDR3 bases: TGTGCCAGCCAGGGACGGGGGAAGTCAGGCGCTGAAGCTTTCTTT.

This clonotype was counted many times. J is TRBJ1-1 and V is TRBV29-1; D gene ambiguous. The CDR3 loop spans 12 amino acids. Looked up from germline, CDR1 is SQVTM and CDR2 is ANQGSEA. V was trimmed by 4 bases and J by 3 bases, leaving 9 bases between them. CDR3 in amino acids: CSVGISDTEAFF. The CDR3 DNA reads as TGCAGCGTTGGGATCTCGGACACTGAAGCTTTCTTT.

The rearrangement uses TRBV4-3 and TRBJ2-2; D might be TRBD2 (6 bases). Germline lookup yields CDR1 LGHNA and CDR2 YSLEER. V was pared by 0 bases and J by 4 bases, with 9 bases between. The CDR3 is made up of 15 amino acids. This chain's CDR3 is CASSQEEGGTGELFF. DNA for the CDR3: TGCGCCAGCAGCCAAGAGGAGGGAGGCACCGGGGAGCTGTTTTTT.

This clonotype was counted ten times or more. The rearrangement links TRBV12-3 or TRBV12-4 to TRBJ2-7; TRBD2 matches at 8 bases. With 7 bases clipped from V and 3 bases from J, the junction kept 8 bases outside the gene matches. The CDR3 sequence is 14 residues long. The CDR3 bases are TGTGCCAGCACCCGGAGCGGGAGAATCTACGAGCAGTACTTC. Translation gives CASTRSGRIYEQYF.

This clonotype was picked up many times. The chain recombines TRBV18 with TRBJ2-7, with D unresolved. V lost 0 bases to trimming and J lost 1 base, with 7 bases between them. This CDR3 contains 14 residues. In germline, CDR1 is KGHSH, CDR2 LQKENI. The CDR3 loop reads CASSPPIGSYEQYF. CDR3 nucleotide sequence: TGTGCCAGCTCACCACCCATTGGTTCCTACGAGCAGTACTTC.

This clonotype was counted at least ten times. The CDR3 DNA sequence: TGCAGCATCGGGGACGGGCACCCTATTCAGCAGTACTTC. This sequence encodes CSIGDGHPIQQYF. V is TRBV29-1 and J is TRBJ2-7; D possibly matches TRBD1 or TRBD2 (5 bases each). CDR3 length: 13 residues. Looked up from germline, CDR1 is SQVTM and CDR2 is ANQGSEA. V dropped 8 bases and J dropped 8 bases, with 22 bases sitting between them.

This clonotype was seen only a few times. The chain links TRBV27 to TRBJ2-2; TRBD1 matches 8 bases. The CDR3 is 13 residues long. V shed 6 bases and J 5 bases; nucleotides not matched to a gene: 2. CDR1 is MNHEY and CDR2 is SMNVEV in the germline V gene (reference sequence). The CDR3 bases are TGTGCCAGCAGCCACAGGGGGACCGGGGAGCTGTTTTTT. Protein sequence: CASSHRGTGELFF.

This clonotype was seen repeatedly, ten times or more. The chain has TRBV7-9 and TRBJ2-7; TRBD2 matches at 8 bases. V shed 2 bases, J shed 3 bases, and the junction held 3 bases outside the gene matches. The CDR3 loop spans 14 amino acids. Germline CDR1 reads SEHNR; CDR2 reads FQNEAQ (reference sequence). CDR3 bases: TGTGCCAGCAGCTTAAGCGGGAGTTTCTACGAGCAGTACTTC. Its protein is CASSLSGSFYEQYF.

The V and J genes are TRBV11-2 and TRBJ1-1, with D unclear. The germline V gene has CDR1 SGHAT and CDR2 FQNNGV. This CDR3 has 13 residues. V lost 5 bases, J lost 6 bases, and 13 bases lay in between. CDR3 sequence: CASSRSSRAEAFF. The CDR3 nucleotides read TGTGCCAGCAGCCGCTCTTCACGGGCTGAAGCTTTCTTT. Supplemented by reference TRBV11-2 and TRBJ1-1, the full variable domain reads EAGVAQSPRYKIIEKRQSVAFWCNPISGHATLYWYQQILGQGPKLLIQFQNNGVVDDSQLPKDRFSAERLKGVDSTLKIQPAKLEDSAVYLCASSRSSRAEAFFGQGTRLTVV.

This clonotype was seen ten or more times. One end of the junction does not line up with germline, which may come from a read error. This chain joins TRBV20-1 and TRBJ1-6; 9 bases are a match to TRBD1. Germline CDR1 reads DFQATT; CDR2 reads SNEGSKA (reference sequence). This CDR3 spans 15 amino acids. The CDR3 region is CSAGDTGTGRSPLHF. CDR3 DNA: TGCAGTGCTGGAGACACCGGGACAGGGAGATCACCCCTCCACTTT.

This clonotype appeared once. This chain connects TRBV6-2 or TRBV6-3 to TRBJ2-7; TRBD2 might be the D (6 bases). The CDR3 extends over 13 amino acids. Trimming pared 7 bases from V and 5 bases from J, leaving 15 bases between. Germline V gene lookup returns CDR1 MNHEY and CDR2 SVGEGT. Here the CDR3 reads CASTKSGVDEQYF. The DNA of the CDR3 is TGTGCCAGCACGAAGTCGGGGGTCGACGAGCAGTACTTC.

Ten or more counts support this clonotype. The chain combines TRBV5-1 with TRBJ2-7; no definite D call. The CDR3 extends over 14 amino acids. Trimming removed 4 bases at V and 0 bases at J, with 11 bases between. Germline assignment: CDR1 SGHRS and CDR2 YFSETQ. The CDR3 sequence is CASSPLPTSYEQYF. The CDR3 DNA is TGCGCCAGCAGCCCCCTCCCCACCTCCTACGAGCAGTACTTC.